A selection of T cell receptor beta chains follows, all from one sample in a study of T cells in localized non-small cell lung cancer. Data came from immunoSEQ multiplex PCR; TCRdb stores just in-frame clones and leaves some out. Of over 55,000 clones listed, around 90% are singletons. The source material was peripheral blood, sampled before any cancer treatment. These receptors all stem from a woman between 35 and 75 years old with stage I lung adenocarcinoma. The CDR3 runs from the conserved cysteine through the conserved F or W. Each record gives: D gene, clone size, J gene, V gene, CDR3 DNA, CDR3 protein. A D gene is named only where the DNA matches it firmly. Rows may omit the clone size; those that give it use once, few, many or a size class.

>NA|once|TRBJ2-7|TRBV29-1
TGCAGCGTTGAAGGCAGGGGAGCCTACGAGCAGTACTTC
CSVEGRGAYEQYF
>TRBD1|NA|TRBJ1-1|TRBV6-1
TGTGCCAGCGGTGACAGGGTGAACACTGAAGCTTTCTTT
CASGDRVNTEAFF
>TRBD2|NA|TRBJ2-1|TRBV9
TGTGCCAGCAGCGTAGATAGCGGGGCTAGCTCCTACAATGAGCAGTTCTTC
CASSVDSGASSYNEQFF
>NA|NA|TRBJ1-1|TRBV6-5
TGTGCCAGCCAGGGGACCATGAACACTGAAGCTTTCTTT
CASQGTMNTEAFF
>NA|NA|TRBJ2-7|TRBV15
TGTGCCACCAGCAGTGGCATTACGACTATAGGAAGGGAGCAGTACTTC
CATSSGITTIGREQYF
>TRBD1|NA|TRBJ2-1|TRBV7-3
TGTGCCAGCAGCTTAACCGGGACAGGGGGGACCAGTGAGCAGTTCTTC
CASSLTGTGGTSEQFF
>TRBD2|NA|TRBJ2-1|TRBV13
TGTGCCAGCAGCTCTCGCGGGGGGGCGACAAATGAGCAGTTCTTC
CASSSRGGATNEQFF
>TRBD1|NA|TRBJ1-4|TRBV2
TGTGCCAGCAGTGCGCTGACAGGGATTAACGAAAAACTGTTTTTT
CASSALTGINEKLFF
>TRBD1|NA|TRBJ1-2|TRBV20-1
TGCAGTGCGGACAGGGGCTATGGCTACACCTTC
CSADRGYGYTF
>TRBD1|NA|TRBJ1-1|TRBV18
TGTGCCAGCTCACTGGGACAGGTTGATTTGAACACTGAAGCTTTCTTT
CASSLGQVDLNTEAFF
>TRBD1|NA|TRBJ1-4|TRBV28
TGTGCCAGCAGCACAGGGGGTCAGGTTGAAAAACTGTTTTTT
CASSTGGQVEKLFF
>NA|NA|TRBJ1-1|TRBV7-8
TGTGCCAGCAGCTTAGTTATAAGGGCAGAAGCTTTCTTT
CASSLVIRAEAFF
>NA|NA|TRBJ1-2|TRBV7-2
TGTGCCAGCAGCTTAAGTAGGGACCAATATGGCTACACCTTC
CASSLSRDQYGYTF
>NA|NA|TRBJ1-4|TRBV11-3
TGTGCCAGCAGCCCTACGTGGGGGGATGAAAAACTGTTTTTT
CASSPTWGDEKLFF